Listed here is a single T cell receptor (beta chain). Its specific antigen is unknown. Base-call qualities are not available, and no considerably larger clone is one nucleotide away. This record comes from a study of control samples from healthy donors and cancer patients (TCRdb year 2020). The V and J ends are trimmed by 1 base and 0 bases, leaving 4 bases between them. The CDR3, cysteine through phenylalanine, is 14 amino acids long. Just the 42-base CDR3 DNA is kept, in frame starting at base 1. The germline V gene (reference sequence) provides CDR1 SEHNR and CDR2 FQNEAQ. Library generation was performed with the immunoSEQ multiplex PCR assay. TCRdb limited this immuneACCESS table to in-frame rearrangements with V and J called. A share of clones is missing; checked studies link under half to unresolved V genes, and the rest is unexplained. The table for this sample lists 150,000 to 200,000 clones; approximately 92% of them were counted only once. The ten largest account for 2% to 2.5% of the sample.

The sample comprised blood. The TCR was taken from a woman aged 40 to 55 in good health. The rearranged chain carries TRBV7-9 and TRBJ1-5, with the identity of the D gene unclear. The CDR3 region has the sequence CASSLEGSNQPQHF. The sequenced DNA is TGTGCCAGCAGCTTAGAAGGTAGCAATCAGCCCCAGCATTTT. The entire variable domain, with the stretches around the CDR3 drawn from the reference TRBV7-9 and TRBJ1-5 proteins, is DTGVSQNPRHKITKRGQNVTFRCDPISEHNRLYWYRQTLGQGPEFLTYFQNEAQLEKSRLLSDRFSAERPKGSFSTLEIQRTEQGDSAMYLCASSLEGSNQPQHFGDGTRLSIL.